This TCR beta chain was retrieved from a study of blood T cell repertoires in COVID-19. Study in general: The samples span acute and convalescent COVID-19 from the United States, Italy and Spain.

This clone was recorded only once. Per the study methods: Amplification from reference gene primers served as the basis for estimated nucleated cell counts. TCRdb keeps only in-frame clones here, not all; method: immunoSEQ multiplex PCR. V, J and clone size are taken as reported in that table, and D and trimming were inferred from the DNA itself. The sample shows around 81,000 clones, around 81% of them seen only once. The clonotype was recovered from a man aged 45-65 years with acute or convalescent COVID-19. Sequencing was carried out using peripheral blood.

In nucleotides, the CDR3 is TGTGCCAGCAGGCCGGCGGGGACGTCTAATGAAAAACTGTTTTTT. Protein: CASRPAGTSNEKLFF. The chain is built from TRBV28 and TRBJ1-4; D perhaps matches TRBD1 (5 bases). Trimming took off 6 bases at V and 3 bases at J, with 14 bases between the two ends. The CDR3 runs to 15 residues. CDR1 is MDHEN and CDR2 is SYDVKM in the germline V gene.